This T cell receptor beta chain was retrieved from a study of graft-versus-host responses after intestinal transplantation. Assay used: immunoSEQ multiplex PCR; TCRdb lists only in-frame clones, some missing. The table has approximately 85,000 clones, over 85% seen once. In germline, CDR1 is LNHDA, CDR2 SQIVND (reference sequence). V dropped 1 base and J dropped 6 bases, with 7 bases sitting between them. CDR3 length: 13 residues. As regards this clone: Its target is not known.

This clonotype was obtained from a human donor who was the organ donor for an intestinal transplant. This chain links TRBV19 with TRBJ2-1; a possible D gene is TRBD1 (6 bases). Sample: unstimulated CD8+ T cells sorted from spleen or lymph node cells, taken before transplant. In nucleotides, the CDR3 is TGTGCCAGTAGTATAGGAGGGGGCAATGAGCAGTTCTTC. The encoded protein is CASSIGGGNEQFF.